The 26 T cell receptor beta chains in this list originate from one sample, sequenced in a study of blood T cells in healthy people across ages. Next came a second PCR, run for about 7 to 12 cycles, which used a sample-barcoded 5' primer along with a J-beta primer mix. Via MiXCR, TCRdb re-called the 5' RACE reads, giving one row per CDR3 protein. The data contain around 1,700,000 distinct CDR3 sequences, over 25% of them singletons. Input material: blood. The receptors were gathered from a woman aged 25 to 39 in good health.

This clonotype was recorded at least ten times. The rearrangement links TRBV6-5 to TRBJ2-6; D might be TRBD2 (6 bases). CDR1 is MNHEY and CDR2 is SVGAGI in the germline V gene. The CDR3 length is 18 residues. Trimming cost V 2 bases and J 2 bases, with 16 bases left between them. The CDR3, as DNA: TGTGCCAGCAGTTACCTCGCGGGAACCCAGGCTGGGGCCAACGTCCTGACTTTC. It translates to CASSYLAGTQAGANVLTF.

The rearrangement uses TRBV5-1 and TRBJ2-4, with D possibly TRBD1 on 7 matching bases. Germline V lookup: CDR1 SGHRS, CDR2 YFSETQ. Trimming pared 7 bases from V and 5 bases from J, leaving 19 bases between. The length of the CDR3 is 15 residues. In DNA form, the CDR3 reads TGCGCCAGCGGCCGGGACAGCGGGCGGGAAAACATTCAGTACTTC. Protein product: CASGRDSGRENIQYF.

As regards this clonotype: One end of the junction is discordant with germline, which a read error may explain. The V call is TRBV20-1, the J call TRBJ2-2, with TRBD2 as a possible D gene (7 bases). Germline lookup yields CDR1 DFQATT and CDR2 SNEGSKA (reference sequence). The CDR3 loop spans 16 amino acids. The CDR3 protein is CSAREEGGLYTGELVF. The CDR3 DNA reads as TGCAGTGCTAGAGAGGAGGGGGGGTTGTACACCGGGGAGCTGGTTTTT.

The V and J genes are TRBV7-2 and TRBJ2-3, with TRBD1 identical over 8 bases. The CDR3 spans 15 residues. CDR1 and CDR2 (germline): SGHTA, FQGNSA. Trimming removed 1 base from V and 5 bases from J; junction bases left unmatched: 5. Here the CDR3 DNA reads TGTGCCAGCAGCTTAGTCAGGGGGCGCAAAGATACGCAGTATTTT. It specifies CASSLVRGRKDTQYF.

In DNA form, the CDR3 reads TGTGCCAGCAGTTCACGCGTTCCTACGCAGTATTTT. Translation gives CASSSRVPTQYF. The chain employs TRBV6-2 or TRBV6-3 and TRBJ2-3; D uncertain. Germline CDR1 MNHEY, CDR2 SVGEGT. The CDR3 runs 12 residues. The germline V and J ends were trimmed by 4 bases and 8 bases, with 10 bases remaining between them.

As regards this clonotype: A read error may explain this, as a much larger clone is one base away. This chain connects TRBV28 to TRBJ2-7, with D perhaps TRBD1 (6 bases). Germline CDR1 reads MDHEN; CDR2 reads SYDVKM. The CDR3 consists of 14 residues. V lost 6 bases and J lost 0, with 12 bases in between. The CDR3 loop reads CASRPTGFSYEQYF. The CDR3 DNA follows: TGTGCCAGCAGGCCGACAGGATTCTCCTACGAGCAGTACTTC.

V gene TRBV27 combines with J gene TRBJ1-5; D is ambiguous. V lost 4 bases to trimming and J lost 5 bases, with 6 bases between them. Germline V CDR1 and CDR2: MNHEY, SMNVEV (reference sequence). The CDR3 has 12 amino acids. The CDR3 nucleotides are TGTGCCAGCAGTTCTCGCCATCAGCCCCAGCATTTT. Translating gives CASSSRHQPQHF.

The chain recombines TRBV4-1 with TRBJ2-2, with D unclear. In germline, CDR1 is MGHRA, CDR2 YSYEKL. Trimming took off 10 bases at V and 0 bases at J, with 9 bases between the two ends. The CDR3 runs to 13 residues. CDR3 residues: CATLDTNTGELFF. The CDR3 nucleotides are TGCGCCACCCTAGACACGAACACCGGGGAGCTGTTTTTT.

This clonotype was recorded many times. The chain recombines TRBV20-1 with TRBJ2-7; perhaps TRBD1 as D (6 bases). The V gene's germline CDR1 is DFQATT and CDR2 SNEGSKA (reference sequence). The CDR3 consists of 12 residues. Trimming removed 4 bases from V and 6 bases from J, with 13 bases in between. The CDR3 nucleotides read TGCAGTGCTAAGAACAGGGACACCGAGCAGTACTTC. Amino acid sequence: CSAKNRDTEQYF.

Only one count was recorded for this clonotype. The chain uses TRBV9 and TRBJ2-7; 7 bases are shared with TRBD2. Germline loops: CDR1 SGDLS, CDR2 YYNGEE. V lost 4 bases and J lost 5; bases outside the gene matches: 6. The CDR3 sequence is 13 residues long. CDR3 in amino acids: CASSIGLVNEQYF. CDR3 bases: TGTGCCAGCAGCATCGGACTAGTGAACGAGCAGTACTTC.

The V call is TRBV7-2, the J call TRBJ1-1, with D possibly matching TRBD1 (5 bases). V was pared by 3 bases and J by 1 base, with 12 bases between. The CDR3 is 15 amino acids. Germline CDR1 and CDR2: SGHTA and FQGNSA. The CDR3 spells CASSFKTGSNTEAFF. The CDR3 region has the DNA TGTGCCAGCAGCTTCAAAACAGGTTCGAACACTGAAGCTTTCTTT.

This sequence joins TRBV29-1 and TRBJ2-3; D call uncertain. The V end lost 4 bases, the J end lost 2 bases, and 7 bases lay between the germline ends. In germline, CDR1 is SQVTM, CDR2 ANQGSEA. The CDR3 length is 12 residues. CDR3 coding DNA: TGCAGCGTTGGGACGTTCACAGATACGCAGTATTTT. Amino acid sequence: CSVGTFTDTQYF.

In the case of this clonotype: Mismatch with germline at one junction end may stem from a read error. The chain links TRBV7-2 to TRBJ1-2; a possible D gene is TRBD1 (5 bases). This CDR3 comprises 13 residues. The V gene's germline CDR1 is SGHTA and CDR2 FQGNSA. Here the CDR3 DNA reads TGTGTCAGCAGCTTAGTTTCAGGGCAAGGCTACATCTTC. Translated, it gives CVSSLVSGQGYIF.

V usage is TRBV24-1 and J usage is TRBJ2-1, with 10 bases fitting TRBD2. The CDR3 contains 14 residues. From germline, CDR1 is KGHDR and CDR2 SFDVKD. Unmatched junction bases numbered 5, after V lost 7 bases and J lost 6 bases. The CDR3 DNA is TGTGCCACCAGCCTTAGCGGGAGGTGCAATGAGCAGTTCTTC. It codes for CATSLSGRCNEQFF.

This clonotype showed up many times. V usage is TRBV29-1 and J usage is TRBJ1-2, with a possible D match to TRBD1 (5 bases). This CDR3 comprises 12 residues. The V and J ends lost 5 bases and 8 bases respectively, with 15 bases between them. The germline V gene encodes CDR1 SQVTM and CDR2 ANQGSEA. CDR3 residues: CSVRTGEEGYTF. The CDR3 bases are TGCAGCGTTCGAACAGGAGAGGAAGGCTACACCTTC.

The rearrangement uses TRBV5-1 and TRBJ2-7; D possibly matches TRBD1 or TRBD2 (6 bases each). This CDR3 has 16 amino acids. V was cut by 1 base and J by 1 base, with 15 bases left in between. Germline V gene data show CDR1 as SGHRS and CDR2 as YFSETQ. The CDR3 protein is CASSLPEGGPSYEQYF. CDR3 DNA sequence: TGCGCCAGCAGCTTGCCAGAGGGGGGCCCATCCTACGAGCAGTACTTC. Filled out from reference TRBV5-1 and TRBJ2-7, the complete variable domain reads KAGVTQTPRYLIKTRGQQVTLSCSPISGHRSVSWYQQTPGQGLQFLFEYFSETQRNKGNFPGRFSGRQFSNSRSEMNVSTLELGDSALYLCASSLPEGGPSYEQYFGPGTRLTVT.

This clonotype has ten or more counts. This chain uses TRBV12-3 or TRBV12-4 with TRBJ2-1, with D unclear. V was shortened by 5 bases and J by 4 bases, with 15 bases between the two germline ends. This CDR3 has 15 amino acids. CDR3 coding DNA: TGTGCCAGCAGTCTTGGACGGGCAGCATACAATGAGCAGTTCTTC. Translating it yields CASSLGRAAYNEQFF.

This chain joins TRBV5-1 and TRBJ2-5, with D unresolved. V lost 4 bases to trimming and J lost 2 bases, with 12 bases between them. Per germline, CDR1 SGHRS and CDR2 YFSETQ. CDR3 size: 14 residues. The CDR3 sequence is CASSPQGWQETQYF. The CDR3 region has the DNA TGCGCCAGCAGCCCCCAAGGCTGGCAAGAGACCCAGTACTTC.

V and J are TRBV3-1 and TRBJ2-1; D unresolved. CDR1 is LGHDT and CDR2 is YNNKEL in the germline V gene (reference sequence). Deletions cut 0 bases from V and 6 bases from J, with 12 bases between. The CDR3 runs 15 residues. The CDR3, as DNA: TGTGCCAGCAGCCAAGATCGGCTTCGTGTCAATGAGCAGTTCTTC. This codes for CASSQDRLRVNEQFF.

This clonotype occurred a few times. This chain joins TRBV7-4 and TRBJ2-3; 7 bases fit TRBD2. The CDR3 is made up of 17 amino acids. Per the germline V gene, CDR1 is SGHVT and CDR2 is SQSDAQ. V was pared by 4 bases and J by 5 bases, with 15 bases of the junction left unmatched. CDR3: CASSSPSGLGVRDTQYF. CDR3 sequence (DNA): TGTGCCAGCAGCTCTCCTAGCGGACTTGGGGTTAGAGATACGCAGTATTTT.

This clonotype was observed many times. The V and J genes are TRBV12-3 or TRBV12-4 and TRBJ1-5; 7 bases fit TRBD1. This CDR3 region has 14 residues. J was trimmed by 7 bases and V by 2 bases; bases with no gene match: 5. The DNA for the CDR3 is TGTGCCAGCAGTTTAACAGGGGTCGAACAGCCCCAGCATTTT. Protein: CASSLTGVEQPQHF.

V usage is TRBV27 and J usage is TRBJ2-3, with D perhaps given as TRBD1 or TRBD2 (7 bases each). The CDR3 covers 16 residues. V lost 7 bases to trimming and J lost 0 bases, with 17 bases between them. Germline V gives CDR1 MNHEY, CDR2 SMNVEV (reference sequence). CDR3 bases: TGTGCCAGCACCTTCCAGGGGGGGTTTAGCACAGATACGCAGTATTTT. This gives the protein CASTFQGGFSTDTQYF.

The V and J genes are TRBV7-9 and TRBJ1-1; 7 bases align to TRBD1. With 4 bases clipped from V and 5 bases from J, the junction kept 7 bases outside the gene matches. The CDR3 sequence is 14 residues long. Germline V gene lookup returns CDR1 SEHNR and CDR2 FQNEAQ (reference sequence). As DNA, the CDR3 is TGTGCCAGCAGCTCCCGGGACAGTGGGACTGAAGCTTTCTTT. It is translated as CASSSRDSGTEAFF.

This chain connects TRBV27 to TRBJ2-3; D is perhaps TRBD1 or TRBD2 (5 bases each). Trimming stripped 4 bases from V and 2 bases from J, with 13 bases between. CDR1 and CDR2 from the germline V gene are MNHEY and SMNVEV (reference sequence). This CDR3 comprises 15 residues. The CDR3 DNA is TGTGCCAGCAGTTCGCCGGGACCCTACACAGATACGCAGTATTTT. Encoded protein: CASSSPGPYTDTQYF.

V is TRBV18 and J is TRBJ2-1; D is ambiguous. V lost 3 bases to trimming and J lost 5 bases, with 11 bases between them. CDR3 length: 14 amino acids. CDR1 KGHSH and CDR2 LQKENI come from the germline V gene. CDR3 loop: CASSPVSSDNEQFF. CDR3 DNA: TGTGCCAGCTCACCGGTCTCAAGTGACAATGAGCAGTTCTTC.

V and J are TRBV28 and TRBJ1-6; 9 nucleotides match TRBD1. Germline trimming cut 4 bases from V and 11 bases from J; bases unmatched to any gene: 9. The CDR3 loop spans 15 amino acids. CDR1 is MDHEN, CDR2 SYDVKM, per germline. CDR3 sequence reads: CASSSAGTGKTPLHF. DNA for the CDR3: TGTGCCAGCAGTTCAGCCGGGACAGGGAAGACACCCCTCCACTTT.